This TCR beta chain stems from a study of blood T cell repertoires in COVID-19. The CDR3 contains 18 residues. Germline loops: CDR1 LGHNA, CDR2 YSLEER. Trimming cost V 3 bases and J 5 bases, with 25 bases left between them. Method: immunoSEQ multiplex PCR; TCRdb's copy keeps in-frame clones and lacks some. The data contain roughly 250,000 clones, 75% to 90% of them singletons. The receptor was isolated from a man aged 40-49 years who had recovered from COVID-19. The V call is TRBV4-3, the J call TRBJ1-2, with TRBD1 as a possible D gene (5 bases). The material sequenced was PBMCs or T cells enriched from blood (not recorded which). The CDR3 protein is CASSHREIRVTEWYGYTF. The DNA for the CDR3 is TGCGCCAGCAGCCACCGAGAGATTCGGGTGACAGAATGGTATGGCTACACCTTC.